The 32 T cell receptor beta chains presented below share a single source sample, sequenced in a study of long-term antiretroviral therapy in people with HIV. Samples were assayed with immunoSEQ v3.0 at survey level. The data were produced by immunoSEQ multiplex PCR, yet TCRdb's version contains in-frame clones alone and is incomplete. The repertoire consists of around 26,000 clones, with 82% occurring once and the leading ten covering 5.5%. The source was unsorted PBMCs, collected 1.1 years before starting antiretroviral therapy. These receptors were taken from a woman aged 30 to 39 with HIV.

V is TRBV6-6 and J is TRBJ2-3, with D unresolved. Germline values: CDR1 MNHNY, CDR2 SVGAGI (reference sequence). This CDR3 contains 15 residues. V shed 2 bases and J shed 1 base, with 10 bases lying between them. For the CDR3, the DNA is TGTGCCAGCAGTTACCCCTCGGCGGGCACAGATACGCAGTATTTT. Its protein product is CASSYPSAGTDTQYF.

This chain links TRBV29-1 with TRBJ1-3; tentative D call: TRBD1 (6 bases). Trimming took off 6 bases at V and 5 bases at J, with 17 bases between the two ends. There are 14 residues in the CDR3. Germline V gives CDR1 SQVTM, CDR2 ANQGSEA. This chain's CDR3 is CSVETGQGRNTIYF. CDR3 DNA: TGCAGCGTAGAGACAGGTCAAGGGAGAAACACCATATATTTT.

The CDR3 nucleotides are TGTGCCAGCAGCTTGTTGGCCTACGAGCAGTACGTC. Translation: CASSLLAYEQYV. The rearrangement links TRBV5-5 to TRBJ2-7; D not resolved. Trimming pared 1 base from V and 2 bases from J, leaving 4 bases between. CDR3 size: 12 residues. The germline CDR1 and CDR2 sequences are SGHKS and YYEKEE (reference sequence).

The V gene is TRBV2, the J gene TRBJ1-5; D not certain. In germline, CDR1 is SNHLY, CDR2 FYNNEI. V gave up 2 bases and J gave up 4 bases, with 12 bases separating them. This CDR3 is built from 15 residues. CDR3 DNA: TGTGCCAGCAGTGAATTGGGGTTTGTAAATCAGCCCCAGCATTTT. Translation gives CASSELGFVNQPQHF.

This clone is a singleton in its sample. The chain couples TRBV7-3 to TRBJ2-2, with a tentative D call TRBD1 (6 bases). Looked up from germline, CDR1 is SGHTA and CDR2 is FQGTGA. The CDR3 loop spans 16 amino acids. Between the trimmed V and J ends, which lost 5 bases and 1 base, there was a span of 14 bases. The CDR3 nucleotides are TGTGCCAGCAGCCCCCCAGGGGCGGGGAACACCGGGGAGCTGTTTTTT. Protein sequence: CASSPPGAGNTGELFF.

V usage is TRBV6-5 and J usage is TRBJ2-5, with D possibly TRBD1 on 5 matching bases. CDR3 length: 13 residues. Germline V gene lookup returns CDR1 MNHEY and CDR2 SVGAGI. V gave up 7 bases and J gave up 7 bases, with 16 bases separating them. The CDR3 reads CASTPDGQGTQYF. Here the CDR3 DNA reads TGTGCCAGCACCCCGGACGGCCAGGGGACCCAGTACTTC.

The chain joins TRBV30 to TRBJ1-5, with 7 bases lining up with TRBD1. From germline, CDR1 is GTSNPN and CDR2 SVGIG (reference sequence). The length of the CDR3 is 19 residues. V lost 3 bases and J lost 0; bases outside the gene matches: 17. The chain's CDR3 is CAWSFNRGGSMASNQPQHF. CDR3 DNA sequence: TGTGCCTGGAGCTTCAACAGGGGAGGAAGTATGGCTAGCAATCAGCCCCAGCATTTT.

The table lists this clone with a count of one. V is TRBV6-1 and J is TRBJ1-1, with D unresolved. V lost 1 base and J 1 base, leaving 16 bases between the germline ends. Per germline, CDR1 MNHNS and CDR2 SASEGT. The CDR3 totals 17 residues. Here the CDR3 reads CASSEVGSGRGNTEAFF. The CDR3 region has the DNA TGTGCCAGCAGTGAAGTAGGCAGTGGGCGGGGGAACACTGAAGCTTTCTTT.

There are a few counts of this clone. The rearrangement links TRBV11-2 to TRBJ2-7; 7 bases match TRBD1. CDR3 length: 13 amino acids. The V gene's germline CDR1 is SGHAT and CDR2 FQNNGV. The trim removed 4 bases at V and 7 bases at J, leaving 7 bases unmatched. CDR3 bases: TGTGCCAGCAGCTCCGGGACAGATTATGAGCAGTACGTC. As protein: CASSSGTDYEQYV.

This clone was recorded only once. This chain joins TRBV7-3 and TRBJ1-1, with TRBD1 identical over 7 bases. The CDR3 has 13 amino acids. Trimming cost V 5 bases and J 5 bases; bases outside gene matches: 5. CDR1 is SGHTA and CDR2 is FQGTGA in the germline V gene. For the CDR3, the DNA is TGTGCCAGCAGCCCGAACAGGGGAACTGAAGCTTTCTTT. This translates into CASSPNRGTEAFF.

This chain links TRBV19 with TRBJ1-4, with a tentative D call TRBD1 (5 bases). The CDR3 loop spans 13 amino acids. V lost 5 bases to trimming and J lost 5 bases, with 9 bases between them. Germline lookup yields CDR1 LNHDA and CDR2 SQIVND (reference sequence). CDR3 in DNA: TGTGCCAGTAGTGGGGGAGTAAATGAAAAACTGTTTTTT. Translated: CASSGGVNEKLFF.

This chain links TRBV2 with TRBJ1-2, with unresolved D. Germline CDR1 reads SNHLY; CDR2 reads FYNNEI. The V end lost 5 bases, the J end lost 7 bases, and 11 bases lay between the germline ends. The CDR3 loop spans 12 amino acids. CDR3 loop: CASSPRVRGYTF. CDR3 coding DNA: TGTGCCAGCAGTCCCCGGGTCCGTGGCTACACCTTC.

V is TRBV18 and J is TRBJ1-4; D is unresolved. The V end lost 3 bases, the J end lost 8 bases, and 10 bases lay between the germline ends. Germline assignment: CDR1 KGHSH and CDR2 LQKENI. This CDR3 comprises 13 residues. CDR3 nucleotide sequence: TGTGCCAGCTCACCCGCCTCCGGCGAAAAACTGTTTTTT. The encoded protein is CASSPASGEKLFF.

Here the CDR3 reads CSVEGGVETREFIDEQFF. The CDR3 DNA is TGCAGCGTTGAAGGCGGGGTTGAGACTAGGGAGTTTATTGATGAGCAGTTCTTC. This chain joins TRBV29-1 and TRBJ2-1, with D maybe TRBD2 (6 bases). This CDR3 spans 18 amino acids. The germline V gene has CDR1 SQVTM and CDR2 ANQGSEA. Trimming stripped 1 base from V and 8 bases from J, with 27 bases between.

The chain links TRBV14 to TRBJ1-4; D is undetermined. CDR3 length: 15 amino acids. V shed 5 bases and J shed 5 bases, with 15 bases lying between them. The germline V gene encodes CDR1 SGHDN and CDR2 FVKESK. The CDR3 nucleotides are TGTGCCAGCAGCGGAAAGTGGGGTCAGAATGAAAAACTGTTTTTT. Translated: CASSGKWGQNEKLFF.

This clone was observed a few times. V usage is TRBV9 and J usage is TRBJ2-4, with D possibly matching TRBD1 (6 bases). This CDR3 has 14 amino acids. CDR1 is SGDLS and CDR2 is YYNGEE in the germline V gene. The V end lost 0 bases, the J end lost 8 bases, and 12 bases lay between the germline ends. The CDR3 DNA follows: TGTGCCAGCAGCGTAGATACAGGGCGTGACATTCAGTACTTC. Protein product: CASSVDTGRDIQYF.

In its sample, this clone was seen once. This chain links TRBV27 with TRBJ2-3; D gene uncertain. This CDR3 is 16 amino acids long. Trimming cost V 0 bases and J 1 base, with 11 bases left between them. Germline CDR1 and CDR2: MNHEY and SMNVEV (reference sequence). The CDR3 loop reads CASSLSSSAGTDTQYF. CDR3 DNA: TGTGCCAGCAGTTTATCATCCTCCGCCGGCACAGATACGCAGTATTTT.

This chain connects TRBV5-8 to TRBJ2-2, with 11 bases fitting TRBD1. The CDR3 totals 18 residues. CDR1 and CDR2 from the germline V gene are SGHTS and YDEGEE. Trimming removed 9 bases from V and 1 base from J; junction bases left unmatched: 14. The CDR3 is CAIRNGQGALGNTGELFF. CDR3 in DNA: TGTGCCATCAGGAACGGACAGGGGGCTTTGGGGAACACCGGGGAGCTGTTTTTT.

The CDR3 reads CASSPGRDIATNEKLFF. CDR3 in DNA: TGTGCCAGTAGTCCGGGCCGGGACATAGCAACTAATGAAAAACTGTTTTTT. This sequence joins TRBV19 and TRBJ1-4, with D possibly being TRBD1 (6 bases). The CDR3 extends over 17 amino acids. The V gene's germline CDR1 is LNHDA and CDR2 SQIVND (reference sequence). V dropped 5 bases and J dropped 0 bases, with 16 bases sitting between them.

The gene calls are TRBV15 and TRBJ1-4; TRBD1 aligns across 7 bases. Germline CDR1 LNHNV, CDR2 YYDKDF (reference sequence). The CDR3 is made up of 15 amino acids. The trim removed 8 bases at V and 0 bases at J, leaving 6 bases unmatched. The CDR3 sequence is CATSDRVATNEKLFF. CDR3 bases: TGTGCCACCTCTGACAGGGTGGCAACTAATGAAAAACTGTTTTTT.

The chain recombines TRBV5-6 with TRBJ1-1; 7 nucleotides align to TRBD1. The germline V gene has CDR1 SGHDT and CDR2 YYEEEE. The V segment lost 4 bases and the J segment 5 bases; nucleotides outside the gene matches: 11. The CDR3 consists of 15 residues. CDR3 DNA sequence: TGTGCCAGCAGCGCCGAGACAGGGCTAAGGACTGAAGCTTTCTTT. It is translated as CASSAETGLRTEAFF.

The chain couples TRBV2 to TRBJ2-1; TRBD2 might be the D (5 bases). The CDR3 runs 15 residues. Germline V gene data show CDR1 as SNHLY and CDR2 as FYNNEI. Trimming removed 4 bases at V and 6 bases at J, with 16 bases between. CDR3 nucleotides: TGTGCCAGCAGTGGAAGCCGCCCTGCGGGCAATGAGCAGTTCTTC. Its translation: CASSGSRPAGNEQFF.

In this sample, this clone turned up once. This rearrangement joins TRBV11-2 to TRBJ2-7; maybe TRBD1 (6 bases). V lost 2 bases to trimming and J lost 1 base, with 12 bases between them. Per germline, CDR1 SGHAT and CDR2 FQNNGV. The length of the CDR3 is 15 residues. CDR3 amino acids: CASSLYTGPSYEQYV. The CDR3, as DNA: TGTGCCAGCAGCTTATATACAGGGCCGTCCTACGAGCAGTACGTC.

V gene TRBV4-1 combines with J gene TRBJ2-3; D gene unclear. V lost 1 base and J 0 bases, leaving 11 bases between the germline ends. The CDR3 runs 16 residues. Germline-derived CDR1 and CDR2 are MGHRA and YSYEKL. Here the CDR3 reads CASSQVSPPSTDTQYF. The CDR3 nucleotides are TGCGCCAGCAGCCAAGTTAGCCCCCCTAGCACAGATACGCAGTATTTT.

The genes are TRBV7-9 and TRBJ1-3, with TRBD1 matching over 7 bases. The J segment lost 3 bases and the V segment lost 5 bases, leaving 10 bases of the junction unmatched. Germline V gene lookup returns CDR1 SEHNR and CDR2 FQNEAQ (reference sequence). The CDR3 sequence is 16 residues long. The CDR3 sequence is CASSPPDRVDGNTIYF. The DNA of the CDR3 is TGTGCCAGCAGCCCTCCCGACAGGGTTGATGGAAACACCATATATTTT.

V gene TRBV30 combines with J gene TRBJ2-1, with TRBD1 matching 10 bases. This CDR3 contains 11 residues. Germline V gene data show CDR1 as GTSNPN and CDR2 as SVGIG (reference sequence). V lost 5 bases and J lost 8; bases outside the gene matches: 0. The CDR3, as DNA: TGTGCCTGGGGGACAGGGGATGAGCAGTTCTTC. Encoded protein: CAWGTGDEQFF. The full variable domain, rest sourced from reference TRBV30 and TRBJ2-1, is SQTIHQWPATLVQPVGSPLSLECTVEGTSNPNLYWYRQAAGRGLQLLFYSVGIGQISSEVPQNLSASRPQDRQFILSSKKLLLSDSGFYLCAWGTGDEQFFGPGTRLTVL.

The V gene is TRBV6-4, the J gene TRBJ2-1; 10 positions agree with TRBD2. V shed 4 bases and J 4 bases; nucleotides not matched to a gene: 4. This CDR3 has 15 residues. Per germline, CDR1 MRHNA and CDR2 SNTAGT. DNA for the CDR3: TGTGCCAGCAGTGCTCTAGCGGGGGAGTACAATGAGCAGTTCTTC. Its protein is CASSALAGEYNEQFF.

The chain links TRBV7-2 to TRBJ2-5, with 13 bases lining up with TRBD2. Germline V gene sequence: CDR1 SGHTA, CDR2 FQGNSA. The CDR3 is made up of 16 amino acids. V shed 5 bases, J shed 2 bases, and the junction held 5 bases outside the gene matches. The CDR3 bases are TGTGCCAGCAGCCCAGGACTAGCGGGGGTACAAGAGACCCAGTACTTC. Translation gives CASSPGLAGVQETQYF.

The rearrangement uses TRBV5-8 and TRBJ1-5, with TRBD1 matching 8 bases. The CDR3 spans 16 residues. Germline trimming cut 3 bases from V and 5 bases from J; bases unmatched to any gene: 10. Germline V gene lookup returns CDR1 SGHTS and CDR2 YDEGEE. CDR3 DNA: TGTGCCAGCAGCTCCCGGACAGGGCGCGGGGATCAGCCCCAGCATTTT. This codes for CASSSRTGRGDQPQHF.

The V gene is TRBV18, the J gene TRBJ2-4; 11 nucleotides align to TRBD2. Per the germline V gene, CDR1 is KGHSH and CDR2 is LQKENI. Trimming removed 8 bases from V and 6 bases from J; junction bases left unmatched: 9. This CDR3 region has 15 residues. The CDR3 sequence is CASPGGLAESNIQYF. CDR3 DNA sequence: TGTGCCAGCCCGGGGGGACTAGCGGAGTCAAACATTCAGTACTTC.

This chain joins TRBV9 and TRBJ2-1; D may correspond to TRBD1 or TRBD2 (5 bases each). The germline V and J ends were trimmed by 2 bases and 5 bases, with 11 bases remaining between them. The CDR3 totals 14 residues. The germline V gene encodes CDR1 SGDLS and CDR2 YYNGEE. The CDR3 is CASSVGERHNEQFF. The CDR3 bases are TGTGCCAGCAGCGTGGGGGAGAGACACAATGAGCAGTTCTTC.

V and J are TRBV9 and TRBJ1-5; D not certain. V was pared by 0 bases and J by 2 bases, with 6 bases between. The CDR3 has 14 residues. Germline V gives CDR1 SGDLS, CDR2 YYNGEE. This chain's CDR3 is CASSVGQRNQPQHF. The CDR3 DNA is TGTGCCAGCAGCGTAGGCCAGCGCAATCAGCCCCAGCATTTT. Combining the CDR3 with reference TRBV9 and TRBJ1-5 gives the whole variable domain DSGVTQTPKHLITATGQRVTLRCSPRSGDLSVYWYQQSLDQGLQFLIQYYNGEERAKGNILERFSAQQFPDLHSELNLSSLELGDSALYFCASSVGQRNQPQHFGDGTRLSIL.